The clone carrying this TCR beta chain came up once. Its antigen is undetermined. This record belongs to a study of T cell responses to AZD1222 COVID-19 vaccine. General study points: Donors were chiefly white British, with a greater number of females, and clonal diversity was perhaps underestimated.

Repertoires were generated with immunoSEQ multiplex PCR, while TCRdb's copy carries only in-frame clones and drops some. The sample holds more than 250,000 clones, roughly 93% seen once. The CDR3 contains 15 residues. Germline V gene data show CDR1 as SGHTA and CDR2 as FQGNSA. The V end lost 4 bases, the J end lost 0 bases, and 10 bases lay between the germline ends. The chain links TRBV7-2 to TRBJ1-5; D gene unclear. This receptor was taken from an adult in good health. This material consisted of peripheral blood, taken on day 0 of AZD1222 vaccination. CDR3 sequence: CASSYTGYSNQPQHF. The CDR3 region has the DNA TGTGCCAGCAGCTATACCGGGTATAGCAATCAGCCCCAGCATTTT.